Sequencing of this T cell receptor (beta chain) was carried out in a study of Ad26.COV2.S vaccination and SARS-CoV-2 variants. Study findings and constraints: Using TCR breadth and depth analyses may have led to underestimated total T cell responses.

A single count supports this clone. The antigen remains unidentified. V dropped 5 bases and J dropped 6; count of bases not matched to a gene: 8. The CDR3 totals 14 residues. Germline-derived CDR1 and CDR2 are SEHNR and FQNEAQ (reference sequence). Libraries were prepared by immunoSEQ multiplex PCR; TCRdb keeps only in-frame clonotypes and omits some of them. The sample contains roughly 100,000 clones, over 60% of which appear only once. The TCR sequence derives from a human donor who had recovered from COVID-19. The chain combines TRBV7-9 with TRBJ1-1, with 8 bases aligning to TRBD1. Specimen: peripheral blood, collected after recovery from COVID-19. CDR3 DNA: TGTGCCAGCAGCCCGGGACAGGCTAACCCTGAAGCTTTCTTT. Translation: CASSPGQANPEAFF.